A selection of T cell receptor beta chains follows, all from one sample in a study of T-cell reconstitution after alpha-beta-depleted transplantation in children. TCRdb re-derived calls from the PCR reads in MiXCR, one entry per CDR3 protein. Seen here are fewer than 500,000 distinct CDR3 sequences, around 46% observed once, and the top ten hold 25% to 30%. The sequencing here drew on PBMCs, taken before TCRalphabeta/CD19-depleted stem cell transplant. The receptors were gathered from a girl aged 2-15 years with aplastic anemia, due to receive a stem cell transplant. Each CDR3 is given with its conserved first and last residue. The order of the fields is D gene, clone size, V gene, J gene, CDR3 length, CDR3 DNA, CDR3 protein. A D gene is named only where the DNA matches it firmly. Size is stated for part of the rows, as once, few or many counts, or as a class when the clone is expanded.

D gene: TRBD1
clone size: NA
V gene: TRBV28
J gene: TRBJ2-5
CDR3 length: 16
CDR3 DNA: TGTGCCAGCAGTTCCCTGGGGACAGGGTGGGGGGAGACCCAGTACTTC
CDR3 protein: CASSSLGTGWGETQYF

D gene: TRBD1
clone size: few
V gene: TRBV5-1
J gene: TRBJ2-2
CDR3 length: 14
CDR3 DNA: TGCGCCAGCAGCTTAGACAGGGGCACCGGGGAGCTGTTTTTT
CDR3 protein: CASSLDRGTGELFF

D gene: TRBD1
clone size: NA
V gene: TRBV29-1
J gene: TRBJ1-3
CDR3 length: 12
CDR3 DNA: TGCAGCGTTACAGGGGCTGGAAACACCATATATTTT
CDR3 protein: CSVTGAGNTIYF

D gene: NA
clone size: many
V gene: TRBV9
J gene: TRBJ2-7
CDR3 length: 15
CDR3 DNA: TGTGCCAGCAGCGTAGGGCCAGGGGAGGCCTACGAGCAGTACTTC
CDR3 protein: CASSVGPGEAYEQYF

D gene: TRBD2
clone size: NA
V gene: TRBV5-1
J gene: TRBJ2-1
CDR3 length: 16
CDR3 DNA: TGCGCCAGCAGCGGGACTAGCGGGGGACTCTACAATGAGCAGTTCTTC
CDR3 protein: CASSGTSGGLYNEQFF

D gene: TRBD2
clone size: many
V gene: TRBV24-1
J gene: TRBJ2-1
CDR3 length: 12
CDR3 DNA: TGTGCCTCCAGACTAGCGGACAATGAGCAGTTCTTC
CDR3 protein: CASRLADNEQFF

D gene: NA
clone size: many
V gene: TRBV12-3/TRBV12-4
J gene: TRBJ1-3
CDR3 length: 16
CDR3 DNA: TGTGCCAGCAGCTTCGCCCCTCCGGGTTCTGGAAACACCATATATTTT
CDR3 protein: CASSFAPPGSGNTIYF

D gene: NA
clone size: NA
V gene: TRBV4-2
J gene: TRBJ1-5
CDR3 length: 13
CDR3 DNA: TGTGCCAGCAGCCAAGGGCAGGGTCAGCCCCAGCATTTT
CDR3 protein: CASSQGQGQPQHF

D gene: NA
clone size: NA
V gene: TRBV28
J gene: TRBJ2-3
CDR3 length: 14
CDR3 DNA: TGTGCCAGCAGTTACTCGCGTAGGGATGATACGCAGTATTTT
CDR3 protein: CASSYSRRDDTQYF

D gene: NA
clone size: once
V gene: TRBV7-2
J gene: TRBJ1-4
CDR3 length: 14
CDR3 DNA: TGTGCCAGCAGCTTCCGCAGGATTGGGGAAAAACTGTTTTTT
CDR3 protein: CASSFRRIGEKLFF

D gene: TRBD2
clone size: NA
V gene: TRBV7-2
J gene: TRBJ2-1
CDR3 length: 15
CDR3 DNA: TGTGCCAGCAGCACGACTAGCGGGACCAGGAATGAGCAGTTCTTC
CDR3 protein: CASSTTSGTRNEQFF

D gene: NA
clone size: NA
V gene: TRBV29-1
J gene: TRBJ2-3
CDR3 length: 15
CDR3 DNA: TGCAGCGTTGAAGACCCCATGCTCGGGGTAGATACGCAGTATTTT
CDR3 protein: CSVEDPMLGVDTQYF

D gene: TRBD2
clone size: many
V gene: TRBV12-3/TRBV12-4
J gene: TRBJ2-3
CDR3 length: 14
CDR3 DNA: TGTGCCAGCAGCTTGGGACTAGCGGCAGATACGCAGTATTTT
CDR3 protein: CASSLGLAADTQYF

D gene: NA
clone size: NA
V gene: TRBV15
J gene: TRBJ2-5
CDR3 length: 19
CDR3 DNA: TGTGCCACCAGCAGAGGAGGGTTTGCTGGGGGTGCGGGTCAAGAGACCCAGTACTTC
CDR3 protein: CATSRGGFAGGAGQETQYF

D gene: NA
clone size: many
V gene: TRBV3-1
J gene: TRBJ1-1
CDR3 length: 13
CDR3 DNA: TGTGCCAGCAGCGCCATCAGTGACACTGAAGCTTTCTTT
CDR3 protein: CASSAISDTEAFF

D gene: NA
clone size: few
V gene: TRBV7-8
J gene: TRBJ2-6
CDR3 length: 18
CDR3 DNA: TGTGCCAGCAGCTTAGGTAACAGGGTTCCCTCTGGGGCCAACGTCCTGACTTTC
CDR3 protein: CASSLGNRVPSGANVLTF

D gene: TRBD1
clone size: NA
V gene: TRBV18
J gene: TRBJ1-2
CDR3 length: 16
CDR3 DNA: TGTGCCAGCTCCCCCTTTAGGGGACAGGGGTACGATGGCTACACCTTC
CDR3 protein: CASSPFRGQGYDGYTF

D gene: NA
clone size: few
V gene: TRBV11-2
J gene: TRBJ2-7
CDR3 length: 19
CDR3 DNA: TGTGCCAGCAGCTTCACTTTCCCCCTCGCCCCGACTGCCACCTACGAGCAGTACTTC
CDR3 protein: CASSFTFPLAPTATYEQYF